What follows is one T cell receptor beta chain and its context. Some clones are missing from TCRdb's copy, which holds only in-frame ones; the method was immunoSEQ multiplex PCR. The sample yields more than 95,000 clones, roughly 80% seen once. The data stem from a study of blood T cell repertoires in COVID-19. Study as a whole: The analysed material was cDNA or gDNA that came from T cells, B-cell-depleted T cells, or PBMCs.

Germline values: CDR1 SNHLY, CDR2 FYNNEI. The CDR3 is 12 residues long. The germline V and J ends were trimmed by 0 bases and 6 bases, with 6 bases remaining between them. The sample consisted of peripheral blood. V usage is TRBV2 and J usage is TRBJ2-7; D remains ambiguous. The receptor was derived from a woman between 65 and 79 years old with acute or convalescent COVID-19. The CDR3 spells CASSEARLEQYF. The CDR3, as DNA: TGTGCCAGCAGTGAAGCGCGTCTCGAGCAGTACTTC. The full variable domain, its missing parts supplied by reference TRBV2 and TRBJ2-7, is EPEVTQTPSHQVTQMGQEVILRCVPISNHLYFYWYRQILGQKVEFLVSFYNNEISEKSEIFDDQFSVERPDGSNFTLKIRSTKLEDSAMYFCASSEARLEQYFGPGTRLTVT.